This is a list of T cell receptor beta chains from one sample in a study of OX40 agonist ivuxolimab in advanced cancers. Some clones are missing from TCRdb's copy, which holds only in-frame ones; the method was immunoSEQ multiplex PCR. Of about 20,000 clones detected, roughly 78% appear once; the ten largest clones hold about a fifth. The sequences come from CD4+ or CD8+ T cells sorted from blood, collected in a trial of the OX40 agonist ivuxolimab. These receptors all stem from an adult with an advanced solid tumor such as melanoma, head and neck, liver or kidney cancer. Each CDR3 is given with its conserved first and last residue. The D gene is left open where the match is weak. Not every row has a clone size; where given, it reads once, few, many or a size class.

TRBD1,TRBV6-5,TRBJ2-7,.,CASSWGTGGYEQYF,TGTGCCAGCAGTTGGGGGACAGGGGGCTACGAGCAGTACTTC
.,TRBV25-1,TRBJ1-1,.,CASSEQGGSTEAFF,TGTGCCAGCAGTGAACAGGGAGGGTCGACTGAAGCTTTCTTT
TRBD1,TRBV11-2,TRBJ2-7,.,CASSPRPGQADEQYF,TGTGCCAGCAGCCCCAGACCAGGACAGGCGGACGAGCAGTACTTC
.,TRBV6-5,TRBJ1-4,once,CASSYSRANEKLFF,TGTGCCAGCAGTTACAGTCGGGCTAATGAAAAACTGTTTTTT
.,TRBV30,TRBJ2-3,.,CAWTGYSTDTQYF,TGTGCCTGGACTGGTTACAGCACAGATACGCAGTATTTT
.,TRBV11-1,TRBJ1-1,.,CASSLGVGTEAFF,TGTGCCAGCAGCCTGGGAGTGGGCACTGAAGCTTTCTTT
TRBD1,TRBV4-3,TRBJ2-7,.,CASSQVPGQGSHEQYF,TGCGCCAGCAGCCAAGTGCCGGGACAGGGGTCCCACGAGCAGTACTTC
.,TRBV30,TRBJ2-7,.,CAWSVLLDGTYEQYF,TGTGCCTGGAGTGTATTACTGGACGGGACCTACGAGCAGTACTTC
.,TRBV15,TRBJ2-3,.,CATSRAGIPLTDTQYF,TGTGCCACCAGCAGAGCTGGGATTCCCCTCACAGATACGCAGTATTTT
.,TRBV11-1,TRBJ2-1,few,CASSPFVGAQNEQFF,TGTGCCAGCAGCCCCTTTGTGGGGGCGCAGAATGAGCAGTTCTTC
TRBD1,TRBV5-6,TRBJ1-1,.,CASSSHRGVTEAFF,TGTGCCAGCAGCTCACACAGGGGAGTCACTGAAGCTTTCTTT
.,TRBV4-1,TRBJ1-2,.,CASSQDPQTNYGYTF,TGCGCCAGCAGCCAAGATCCCCAGACTAACTATGGCTACACCTTC
.,TRBV30,TRBJ2-2,.,CAWSNRGGELFF,TGTGCCTGGAGTAACCGAGGCGGGGAGCTGTTTTTT
.,TRBV4-2,TRBJ2-1,.,CASSQEDGGANNEQFF,TGTGCCAGCAGCCAAGAAGATGGGGGGGCCAACAATGAGCAGTTCTTC
.,TRBV11-3,TRBJ2-1,few,CASSLVLHEQFF,TGTGCCAGCAGCTTAGTATTACATGAGCAGTTCTTC
.,TRBV6-6,TRBJ2-1,.,CASSYSMAGGNEQFF,TGTGCCAGCAGTTACTCCATGGCAGGGGGGAATGAGCAGTTCTTC
.,TRBV4-1,TRBJ1-2,medium-sized,CASSHPTVFYGYTF,TGCGCCAGCAGCCACCCGACAGTATTCTATGGCTACACCTTC
.,TRBV29-1,TRBJ1-2,once,CSVDGLYGYTF,TGCAGCGTTGATGGACTATATGGCTACACCTTC
TRBD1,TRBV28,TRBJ1-5,.,CASTSRGQGVFNQPQHF,TGTGCCAGCACCTCACGGGGACAGGGGGTATTCAATCAGCCCCAGCATTTT
.,TRBV14,TRBJ1-6,few,CASSQGQSTGSPLHF,TGTGCCAGCAGCCAAGGTCAAAGTACCGGTTCACCCCTCCACTTT
.,TRBV28,TRBJ2-7,.,CATPPGRSSDEQYF,TGTGCCACCCCTCCCGGGAGATCCTCCGACGAGCAGTACTTC
TRBD2,TRBV9,TRBJ2-3,.,CASSVGSSGTDTQYF,TGTGCCAGCAGCGTAGGGTCTAGCGGAACAGATACGCAGTATTTT
.,TRBV11-3,TRBJ2-7,few,CASSLDPGYEQYF,TGTGCCAGCAGCTTAGACCCCGGTTACGAGCAGTACTTC
.,TRBV4-3,TRBJ2-6,.,CASSQDRWGVGTGANVLTF,TGCGCCAGCAGCCAAGATCGCTGGGGGGTGGGTACCGGGGCCAACGTCCTGACTTTC
.,TRBV28,TRBJ2-2,.,CASSLFSVTGELFF,TGTGCCAGCAGTTTATTTTCGGTAACCGGGGAGCTGTTTTTT
.,TRBV7-2,TRBJ1-5,.,CASSLVRPGAGSNQPQHF,TGTGCCAGCAGCTTAGTTCGGCCTGGGGCGGGTAGCAATCAGCCCCAGCATTTT
.,TRBV4-1,TRBJ2-3,.,CASSQEAAEEGTQYF,TGCGCCAGCAGCCAAGAGGCGGCGGAGGAAGGCACGCAGTATTTT
.,TRBV7-9,TRBJ2-1,.,CASSLVSSHEQFF,TGTGCCAGCAGCTTAGTTAGTAGCCATGAGCAGTTCTTC
.,TRBV27,TRBJ2-7,.,CASSFTGTRSYEQYF,TGTGCCAGCAGTTTCACCGGGACACGGAGTTACGAGCAGTACTTC
.,TRBV6-7,TRBJ2-5,few,CASSYSKGDGRTQYF,TGTGCCAGCAGTTACTCTAAAGGTGATGGCAGGACCCAGTACTTC
.,TRBV28,TRBJ2-7,.,CASSLLEQGNSYEQYF,TGTGCCAGCAGTTTGCTAGAGCAAGGGAACTCCTACGAGCAGTACTTC
.,TRBV10-3,TRBJ1-1,few,CAASPTFSNTEAFF,TGTGCCGCTTCCCCGACCTTCTCGAACACTGAAGCTTTCTTT
TRBD1,TRBV7-1,TRBJ1-6,.,CASSFTGVRGALHF,TGTGCCAGCAGCTTCACAGGGGTGAGGGGGGCCCTCCACTTT
.,TRBV6-5,TRBJ2-7,.,CASSYEGGLGSEQYF,TGTGCCAGCAGTTACGAGGGCGGACTTGGGAGCGAGCAGTACTTC
TRBD1,TRBV5-4,TRBJ2-3,medium-sized,CASSPRQGRTDTQYF,TGTGCCAGCAGCCCCAGACAGGGACGCACAGATACGCAGTATTTT
.,TRBV5-4,TRBJ1-6,.,CASSLDTLNSPLHF,TGTGCCAGCAGCTTGGACACCCTCAATTCACCCCTCCACTTT
.,TRBV19,TRBJ2-3,.,CASEQGLGAPTQYF,TGTGCCAGTGAACAGGGTTTGGGGGCACCTACGCAGTATTTT
.,TRBV9,TRBJ2-1,.,CASSVEDSSYNEQFF,TGTGCCAGCAGCGTAGAGGACAGTTCCTACAATGAGCAGTTCTTC
TRBD2,TRBV6-5,TRBJ2-1,.,CASSLSRGGEQFF,TGTGCCAGCAGTTTGTCCCGGGGGGGTGAGCAGTTCTTC
.,TRBV7-3,TRBJ2-2,once,CASSFYSQGTGELFF,TGTGCCAGCAGCTTTTATTCTCAGGGGACCGGGGAGCTGTTTTTT
TRBD2,TRBV5-1,TRBJ2-1,few,CASSWSGGDNEQFF,TGCGCCAGCAGCTGGAGCGGGGGGGACAATGAGCAGTTCTTC
.,TRBV5-5,TRBJ2-7,few,CASSPGSGTAYEQYF,TGTGCCAGCAGCCCTGGCTCAGGAACAGCCTACGAGCAGTACTTC
.,TRBV7-6,TRBJ2-1,.,CASSTLQEGDYNEQFF,TGTGCCAGCAGCACCCTTCAGGAGGGCGACTACAATGAGCAGTTCTTC
.,TRBV15,TRBJ2-1,.,CATSKRQDGYNEQFF,TGTGCCACCAGCAAAAGACAGGATGGGTACAATGAGCAGTTCTTC
.,TRBV19,TRBJ2-2,medium-sized,CASKFSGELFF,TGTGCCAGTAAATTCTCCGGGGAGCTGTTTTTT
.,TRBV6-1,TRBJ2-4,many,CASSEARLAKNIQYF,TGTGCCAGCAGTGAAGCGCGGCTAGCCAAAAACATTCAGTACTTC
.,TRBV7-9,TRBJ1-2,.,CASSLGESRGYTF,TGTGCCAGCAGCTTAGGGGAAAGCCGGGGCTACACCTTC
TRBD2,TRBV9,TRBJ2-3,.,CASSFERGSLTDTQYF,TGTGCCAGCAGCTTTGAGCGGGGGAGTCTCACAGATACGCAGTATTTT